This T cell receptor (beta chain) stems from a study of blood T cell repertoires in COVID-19. About the research overall: Acute and convalescent COVID-19 specimens originated in the United States, Italy and Spain. Sources were T cells, B-cell-depleted T cells, or PBMCs; the material itself was cDNA or gDNA.

This study enrolled people aged about 18 to 95 from about two dozen US geographic areas. Some clones are missing from TCRdb's copy, which holds only in-frame ones; the method was immunoSEQ multiplex PCR. The sample carries some 130,000 clones, about 86% recorded once. Sequenced material: PBMCs or T cells enriched from blood (not recorded which). The source of this sequence is a man aged 40-49 years with acute COVID-19.

CDR3 residues: CASSYSTGGATYEQYF. Here the CDR3 DNA reads TGTGCCAGCAGTTACTCGACAGGGGGGGCTACCTACGAGCAGTACTTC. The chain couples TRBV6-5 to TRBJ2-7, with 9 bases fitting TRBD1. Losses at the gene ends were 0 bases for V and 2 bases for J; bases not matched to a gene: 5. The CDR3 spans 16 residues. Germline CDR1 and CDR2: MNHEY and SVGAGI.